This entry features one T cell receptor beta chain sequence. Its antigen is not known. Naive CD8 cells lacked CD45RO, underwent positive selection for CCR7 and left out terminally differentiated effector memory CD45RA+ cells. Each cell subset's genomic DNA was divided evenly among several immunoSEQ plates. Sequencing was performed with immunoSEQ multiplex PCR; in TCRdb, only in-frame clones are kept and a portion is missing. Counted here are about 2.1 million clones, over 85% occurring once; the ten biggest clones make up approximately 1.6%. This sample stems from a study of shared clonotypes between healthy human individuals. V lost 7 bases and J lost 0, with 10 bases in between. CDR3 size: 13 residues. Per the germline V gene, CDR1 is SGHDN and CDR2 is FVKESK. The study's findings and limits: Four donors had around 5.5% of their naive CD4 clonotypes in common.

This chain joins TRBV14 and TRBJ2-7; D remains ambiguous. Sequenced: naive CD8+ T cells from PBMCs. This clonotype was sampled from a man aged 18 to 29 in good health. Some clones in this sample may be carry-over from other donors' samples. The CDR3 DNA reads TGTGCCAGCATGTGGGTGAGCTCCTACGAGCAGTACTTC. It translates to CASMWVSSYEQYF.